This passage covers 24 T cell receptor beta chains from one sample sequenced in a study of cytomegalovirus exposure and HLA in healthy donors. The PCR employed 60 Vbeta primers together with 13 Jbeta primers. Assay: immunoSEQ multiplex PCR; the TCRdb copy retains only in-frame clones and omits some. The table includes fewer than 250,000 clones, 87% detected once. Sequencing was done on a sample of PBMCs. Every receptor here comes from a man aged 25 to 40 in good health and CMV-seronegative.

The chain employs TRBV2 and TRBJ1-2, with 12 bases fitting TRBD1. Germline V gives CDR1 SNHLY, CDR2 FYNNEI. This CDR3 spans 13 amino acids. The junction had 5 bases not matched to a gene; V was cut back by 8 bases and J by 7 bases. For the CDR3, the DNA is TGTGCCAGCGGGGACAGGGGGCTCTCTGGCTACACCTTC. Translating it yields CASGDRGLSGYTF.

The CDR3 region is CASSALGREVYEQYF. The CDR3 bases are TGTGCCAGCAGTGCGCTAGGGCGGGAGGTCTACGAGCAGTACTTC. The rearrangement uses TRBV6-6 and TRBJ2-7; 8 bases line up with TRBD2. The CDR3 runs 15 residues. Germline values: CDR1 MNHNY, CDR2 SVGAGI (reference sequence). Trimming at V came to 5 bases and at J to 3 bases, leaving 9 bases not matched to a gene.

V gene TRBV2 combines with J gene TRBJ2-5; the D is unclear. Trimming pared 2 bases from V and 0 bases from J, leaving 10 bases between. Germline V CDR1 and CDR2: SNHLY, FYNNEI. This CDR3 region has 15 residues. The CDR3 is CASSELGAYQETQYF. The CDR3 bases are TGTGCCAGCAGTGAACTAGGAGCGTACCAAGAGACCCAGTACTTC. The full variable domain, its missing parts supplied by reference TRBV2 and TRBJ2-5, is EPEVTQTPSHQVTQMGQEVILRCVPISNHLYFYWYRQILGQKVEFLVSFYNNEISEKSEIFDDQFSVERPDGSNFTLKIRSTKLEDSAMYFCASSELGAYQETQYFGPGTRLLVL.

The genes are TRBV7-2 and TRBJ1-5; 8 bases agree with TRBD1. Germline CDR1 and CDR2: SGHTA and FQGNSA. J gave up 6 bases and V 5 bases, and 6 bases lay outside the gene matches. The CDR3 sequence is 14 residues long. The CDR3, as DNA: TGTGCCAGCAGCGCACGGACAGGGCTTCAGCCCCAGCATTTT. Residues: CASSARTGLQPQHF. The full variable domain, rest sourced from reference TRBV7-2 and TRBJ1-5, is GAGVSQSPSNKVTEKGKDVELRCDPISGHTALYWYRQSLGQGLEFLIYFQGNSAPDKSGLPSDRFSAERTGGSVSTLTIQRTQQEDSAVYLCASSARTGLQPQHFGDGTRLSIL.

The V gene is TRBV10-3, the J gene TRBJ1-1; D unresolved. The germline CDR1 and CDR2 sequences are ENHRY and SYGVKD. Trimming removed 2 bases at V and 7 bases at J, with 8 bases between. This CDR3 region has 12 residues. CDR3 protein: CAISEGPREAFF. The CDR3 DNA reads as TGTGCCATCAGTGAGGGTCCGCGTGAAGCTTTCTTT.

The chain recombines TRBV20-1 with TRBJ1-6, with no clear D. This CDR3 contains 10 residues. CDR1 is DFQATT, CDR2 SNEGSKA, per germline (reference sequence). V was pared by 4 bases and J by 14 bases, with 9 bases between. CDR3 in amino acids: CSANAGALHF. In nucleotides, the CDR3 is TGCAGTGCTAACGCGGGAGCCCTCCACTTT.

This chain links TRBV19 with TRBJ1-1; 9 nucleotides line up with TRBD1. J was trimmed by 2 bases and V by 1 base; bases with no gene match: 2. This CDR3 has 15 amino acids. Germline V gene lookup returns CDR1 LNHDA and CDR2 SQIVND (reference sequence). The CDR3 DNA reads as TGTGCCAGTAGTATAGTGGGACAGGGTAACACTGAAGCTTTCTTT. Its translation is CASSIVGQGNTEAFF.

The CDR3 is CASSTGLAGRNEQFF. The DNA of the CDR3 is TGCGCCAGCAGCACGGGACTAGCGGGACGTAATGAGCAGTTCTTC. The chain has TRBV5-1 and TRBJ2-1, with 13 bases lining up with TRBD2. Trimming cost V 4 bases and J 7 bases; bases outside gene matches: 5. Germline V CDR1 and CDR2: SGHRS, YFSETQ. This CDR3 contains 15 residues.

The chain recombines TRBV9 with TRBJ2-3; maybe TRBD2 (5 bases). The CDR3 consists of 11 residues. Germline V gene sequence: CDR1 SGDLS, CDR2 YYNGEE. The V end was cut by 7 bases, the J end by 4 bases, with 7 bases between. The CDR3 sequence is CASGSSDTQYF. CDR3 coding DNA: TGTGCCAGCGGGAGTTCAGATACGCAGTATTTT.

J is TRBJ2-5 and V is TRBV5-1; 10 nucleotides match TRBD2. In germline, CDR1 is SGHRS, CDR2 YFSETQ. The CDR3 has 15 amino acids. Trimming at V came to 2 bases and at J to 4 bases, leaving 5 bases not matched to a gene. The CDR3 spells CASSFSSGGRETQYF. CDR3 DNA sequence: TGCGCCAGCAGCTTTTCTAGCGGGGGTAGAGAGACCCAGTACTTC.

This clone appeared once. The CDR3 bases are TGTGCCACAGACTGTTGGGGAGGGGGTTGTATGACAGGACTCAATCCTACCTACGAGCAGTACTTC. Encoded protein: CATDCWGGGCMTGLNPTYEQYF. The chain is built from TRBV27 and TRBJ2-7, with D perhaps TRBD2 (7 bases). The V gene lost 10 bases and the J gene lost 2 bases, with 42 bases spanning the gap. The V gene's germline CDR1 is MNHEY and CDR2 SMNVEV (reference sequence). This CDR3 has 22 residues.

This chain uses TRBV6-1 with TRBJ1-1; no clear D gene. This CDR3 region has 11 residues. Germline loops: CDR1 MNHNS, CDR2 SASEGT. The V and J ends lost 0 bases and 8 bases respectively, with 4 bases between them. The CDR3 protein is CASSEAREAFF. The CDR3 DNA sequence: TGTGCCAGCAGTGAAGCCAGGGAAGCTTTCTTT.

This chain joins TRBV5-1 and TRBJ2-3; 7 nucleotides align to TRBD2. The V gene end was trimmed by 4 bases and the J gene end by 0 bases; junction bases not matched to a gene: 8. The germline V gene has CDR1 SGHRS and CDR2 YFSETQ. The CDR3 runs 16 residues. CDR3 amino acids: CASSRELAKSTDTQYF. For the CDR3, the DNA is TGCGCCAGCAGCCGCGAACTAGCGAAGAGCACAGATACGCAGTATTTT.

The J gene is TRBJ2-3, the V gene TRBV9, with 11 bases matching TRBD2. In germline, CDR1 is SGDLS, CDR2 YYNGEE. V lost 7 bases, J lost 6 bases, and 16 bases stayed unmatched. This CDR3 region has 17 residues. The CDR3 spells CASGLKTSGAPTDTQYF. In DNA form, the CDR3 reads TGTGCCAGCGGGCTTAAGACTAGCGGGGCACCTACCGATACGCAGTATTTT. Full variable domain (outside the CDR3, taken from reference TRBV9 and TRBJ2-3): DSGVTQTPKHLITATGQRVTLRCSPRSGDLSVYWYQQSLDQGLQFLIQYYNGEERAKGNILERFSAQQFPDLHSELNLSSLELGDSALYFCASGLKTSGAPTDTQYFGPGTRLTVL.

The chain is built from TRBV25-1 and TRBJ2-7, with D unresolved. Trimming took off 6 bases at V and 6 bases at J, with 6 bases between the two ends. In germline, CDR1 is MGHDK, CDR2 SYGVNS. This CDR3 is built from 10 residues. The CDR3 loop reads CASRASEQYF. In nucleotides, the CDR3 is TGTGCCAGCAGGGCTTCCGAGCAGTACTTC.

The V call is TRBV5-4, the J call TRBJ2-1; D remains unclear. The CDR3 consists of 15 residues. The germline V and J ends were trimmed by 2 bases and 0 bases, with 9 bases remaining between them. Germline loops: CDR1 SGHNT, CDR2 YYREEE (reference sequence). CDR3 DNA: TGTGCCAGCAGCTTTTACCGTAGCTCCTACAATGAGCAGTTCTTC. This encodes CASSFYRSSYNEQFF.

J is TRBJ1-5 and V is TRBV2; 8 positions agree with TRBD1. Germline V gene sequence: CDR1 SNHLY, CDR2 FYNNEI. The junction had 10 bases not matched to a gene; V was cut back by 6 bases and J by 6 bases. CDR3 size: 15 residues. The CDR3 nucleotides are TGTGCCAGCAGGGACAGGGTTGGCCAAGGTCAGCCCCAGCATTTT. The encoded protein is CASRDRVGQGQPQHF.

The chain combines TRBV5-6 with TRBJ2-7; D might be TRBD1 (5 bases). The CDR3 is 15 residues long. V was trimmed by 4 bases and J by 4 bases, leaving 18 bases between them. CDR1 is SGHDT and CDR2 is YYEEEE in the germline V gene. The CDR3 nucleotides are TGTGCCAGCAGCGACATCGGTACAGGTTTGTACGAGCAGTACTTC. Protein sequence: CASSDIGTGLYEQYF.

This chain links TRBV5-4 with TRBJ2-7, with a weak D call TRBD2 (6 bases). There are 14 residues in the CDR3. Trimming removed 3 bases at V and 3 bases at J, with 13 bases between. The germline gives CDR1 SGHNT, CDR2 YYREEE (reference sequence). The DNA for the CDR3 is TGTGCCAGCAGCTCCTCGACTAGTTTCTACGAGCAGTACTTC. This translates into CASSSSTSFYEQYF.

The V and J genes are TRBV19 and TRBJ2-6, with D perhaps matching TRBD1 (7 bases). V was trimmed by 7 bases and J by 3 bases, leaving 10 bases between them. Germline assignment: CDR1 LNHDA and CDR2 SQIVND (reference sequence). The CDR3 sequence is 14 residues long. The CDR3 sequence: CASNRGGGANVLTF. The CDR3 nucleotides read TGTGCCAGTAACAGGGGAGGTGGGGCCAACGTCCTGACTTTC.

J is TRBJ1-5 and V is TRBV6-5; D call uncertain. The V and J ends lost 0 bases and 9 bases respectively, with 12 bases between them. The CDR3 runs to 14 residues. Germline CDR1 and CDR2: MNHEY and SVGAGI. DNA of the CDR3: TGTGCCAGCAGTTACTCGGAGCGGACTCGGCCCCAGCATTTT. Its protein is CASSYSERTRPQHF.

The chain carries TRBV7-2 and TRBJ2-7; 7 bases map to TRBD1. The V gene end was trimmed by 1 base and the J gene end by 2 bases; junction bases not matched to a gene: 2. The CDR3 spans 14 residues. Germline V gene data show CDR1 as SGHTA and CDR2 as FQGNSA. The CDR3, as DNA: TGTGCCAGCAGCTTAGTAGGACAGGCCTACGAGCAGTACTTC. This sequence encodes CASSLVGQAYEQYF.

The chain has TRBV6-6 and TRBJ2-1; 8 bases match TRBD2. The V segment lost 6 bases and the J segment 8 bases; nucleotides outside the gene matches: 6. Germline lookup yields CDR1 MNHNY and CDR2 SVGAGI (reference sequence). The CDR3 is 13 residues long. CDR3 protein: CASSRTSFHEQFF. The CDR3 DNA reads TGTGCCAGCAGCCGGACTAGCTTTCATGAGCAGTTCTTC.

The J gene is TRBJ2-7, the V gene TRBV29-1; 9 bases agree with TRBD2. The CDR3 is 12 residues long. Germline trimming cut 7 bases from V and 4 bases from J; bases unmatched to any gene: 5. CDR1 is SQVTM, CDR2 ANQGSEA, per germline. The CDR3: CSAGTSIYEQYF. Written as DNA, the CDR3 is TGCAGCGCCGGGACTAGCATTTACGAGCAGTACTTC.